Below are 17 T cell receptor beta chains sequenced from a single sample in a study of T cell repertoires in cytomegalovirus infection. For these TCRs, the target antigens are not known. MiXCR, applied by TCRdb to the reads, yields one record per CDR3 protein. The sample shows fewer than 650,000 distinct CDR3 sequences, roughly 42% of them seen only once. Specimen: cultured PBMCs, collected from culture after CMV antigen stimulation. The receptors stem from a human donor in good health (CMV status not recorded). Some clones in this sample may be carry-over from other donors' samples.

The J gene is TRBJ2-5, the V gene TRBV6-2 or TRBV6-3; no definite D call. V lost 10 bases to trimming and J lost 5 bases, with 5 bases between them. The V gene's germline CDR1 is MNHEY and CDR2 SVGEGT. The CDR3 loop spans 9 amino acids. The CDR3 DNA reads as TGTGCCACCGGGGAGACCCAGTACTTC. Protein: CATGETQYF.

The rearrangement uses TRBV7-2 and TRBJ2-2; 7 bases align to TRBD2. The V gene end was trimmed by 8 bases and the J gene end by 7 bases; junction bases not matched to a gene: 10. Per the germline V gene, CDR1 is SGHTA and CDR2 is FQGNSA. The CDR3 contains 14 residues. DNA of the CDR3: TGTGCCAGCGTCTTGGGAGGGGTGATCGGGGAGCTGTTTTTT. Translated, it gives CASVLGGVIGELFF. Using reference TRBV7-2 and TRBJ2-2 for the parts outside the CDR3, the full variable domain is GAGVSQSPSNKVTEKGKDVELRCDPISGHTALYWYRQSLGQGLEFLIYFQGNSAPDKSGLPSDRFSAERTGGSVSTLTIQRTQQEDSAVYLCASVLGGVIGELFFGEGSRLTVL.

This clonotype appeared many times. This chain uses TRBV7-2 with TRBJ2-2, with D maybe TRBD2 (6 bases). Germline V CDR1 and CDR2: SGHTA, FQGNSA. Trimming stripped 5 bases from V and 1 base from J, with 14 bases between. CDR3 size: 16 residues. The DNA for the CDR3 is TGTGCCAGCAGCCCTTTTTCCGGGGGGAACACCGGGGAGCTGTTTTTT. It encodes CASSPFSGGNTGELFF.

This chain uses TRBV4-3 with TRBJ1-3, with D perhaps matching TRBD1 (6 bases). The CDR3 consists of 16 residues. V lost 3 bases, J lost 2 bases, and 14 bases lay in between. Germline V CDR1 and CDR2: LGHNA, YSLEER. The CDR3 reads CASSHVATGTGNTIYF. As DNA, the CDR3 is TGCGCCAGCAGCCATGTCGCCACAGGGACTGGAAACACCATATATTTT.

The chain is built from TRBV30 and TRBJ2-7; unclear D gene. The length of the CDR3 is 11 residues. The germline V and J ends were trimmed by 0 bases and 5 bases, with 5 bases remaining between them. Germline CDR1 reads GTSNPN; CDR2 reads SVGIG (reference sequence). The CDR3 bases are TGTGCCTGGAGTGTAGTGGACGAGCAGTACTTC. It specifies CAWSVVDEQYF.

The J gene is TRBJ2-7, the V gene TRBV5-6, with 8 bases matching TRBD2. The CDR3 has 14 residues. V lost 5 bases and J lost 3; bases outside the gene matches: 7. Germline V gene lookup returns CDR1 SGHDT and CDR2 YYEEEE. This CDR3 reads CASRTAGGSYEQYF. CDR3 coding DNA: TGTGCCAGCAGGACGGCGGGGGGCAGCTACGAGCAGTACTTC.

This clonotype was counted ten times or more. V and J are TRBV7-2 and TRBJ1-1, with D perhaps matching TRBD1 (6 bases). Germline V CDR1 and CDR2: SGHTA, FQGNSA. Trimming removed 8 bases at V and 1 base at J, with 20 bases between. This CDR3 has 16 residues. Here the CDR3 DNA reads TGTGCCAGCGACTCCTGGGGCGGGGGGCCGAACACTGAAGCTTTCTTT. Residues: CASDSWGGGPNTEAFF.

This clonotype turned up a few times. The J gene is TRBJ2-1, the V gene TRBV7-8, with 8 bases matching TRBD2. The CDR3 contains 13 residues. Germline trimming cut 8 bases from V and 4 bases from J; bases unmatched to any gene: 4. Germline-derived CDR1 and CDR2 are SGHVS and FQNEAQ. CDR3 sequence reads: CASQASGYNEQFF. Written as DNA, the CDR3 is TGTGCCAGCCAAGCTAGCGGGTACAATGAGCAGTTCTTC.

In this sample, this clonotype turned up a few times. V usage is TRBV7-2 and J usage is TRBJ2-2, with a tentative D call TRBD1 (8 bases). Deletions cut 6 bases from V and 5 bases from J, with 16 bases between. The CDR3 is 15 amino acids. CDR1 is SGHTA, CDR2 FQGNSA, per germline. The CDR3 region is CASRHDRGGTGELFF. The CDR3 bases are TGTGCCAGCAGACACGACAGGGGAGGGACCGGGGAGCTGTTTTTT.

This clonotype occurred many times. The chain is built from TRBV5-1 and TRBJ1-1; D is unresolved. The CDR3 consists of 13 residues. Germline CDR1 and CDR2: SGHRS and YFSETQ. V was shortened by 2 bases and J by 6 bases, with 11 bases between the two germline ends. The CDR3: CASSFASSPEAFF. The CDR3 DNA reads as TGCGCCAGCAGCTTCGCCTCTTCCCCTGAAGCTTTCTTT.

The V and J genes are TRBV5-1 and TRBJ2-3, with 8 bases fitting TRBD2. Germline CDR1 and CDR2: SGHRS and YFSETQ. This CDR3 has 18 residues. The junction had 16 bases not matched to a gene; V was cut back by 1 base and J by 6 bases. The CDR3 sequence is CASSLSAGEGSGADTQYF. The DNA for the CDR3 is TGCGCCAGCAGCTTGTCAGCGGGAGAAGGGTCAGGGGCTGATACGCAGTATTTT.

This clonotype was found a few times. V gene TRBV12-3 or TRBV12-4 combines with J gene TRBJ2-4; 10 positions agree with TRBD1. Germline trimming cut 4 bases from V and 9 bases from J; bases unmatched to any gene: 6. CDR3 size: 14 residues. The CDR3 nucleotides are TGTGCCAGCAGTTCGGACAGGGGGGGAGGCATTCAGTACTTC. Translation: CASSSDRGGGIQYF.

This clonotype appeared a few times. The chain recombines TRBV7-2 with TRBJ2-1, with 10 bases lining up with TRBD1. The CDR3 length is 16 residues. Germline V gene data show CDR1 as SGHTA and CDR2 as FQGNSA. V dropped 5 bases and J dropped 6; count of bases not matched to a gene: 10. The CDR3 DNA is TGTGCCAGCAGCCGTAGACAGGGGACAGGGGTCAATGAGCAGTTCTTC. Encoded protein: CASSRRQGTGVNEQFF.

This rearrangement joins TRBV2 to TRBJ2-3; D not resolved. Germline lookup yields CDR1 SNHLY and CDR2 FYNNEI. Trimming removed 5 bases at V and 6 bases at J, with 9 bases between. The CDR3 extends over 12 amino acids. CDR3 nucleotide sequence: TGTGCCAGCAGTCAGCTAGAGGATACGCAGTATTTT. Protein: CASSQLEDTQYF.

The chain has TRBV7-2 and TRBJ2-3; D might be TRBD2 (6 bases). CDR1 is SGHTA and CDR2 is FQGNSA in the germline V gene. Trimming took off 1 base at V and 11 bases at J, with 22 bases between the two ends. This CDR3 contains 16 residues. CDR3 sequence: CASSLGFSGGLGKQYF. CDR3 coding DNA: TGTGCCAGCAGCTTAGGATTTTCCGGAGGGCTAGGGAAGCAGTATTTT.

The chain couples TRBV28 to TRBJ1-5; 8 bases line up with TRBD1. CDR3 length: 14 amino acids. Germline V gives CDR1 MDHEN, CDR2 SYDVKM. The trim removed 2 bases at V and 7 bases at J, leaving 4 bases unmatched. The chain's CDR3 is CASSLQGAGQPQHF. The DNA of the CDR3 is TGTGCCAGCAGTTTACAGGGGGCTGGGCAGCCCCAGCATTTT. Full variable domain (remainder filled in from reference TRBV28 and TRBJ1-5): DVKVTQSSRYLVKRTGEKVFLECVQDMDHENMFWYRQDPGLGLRLIYFSYDVKMKEKGDIPEGYSVSREKKERFSLILESASTNQTSMYLCASSLQGAGQPQHFGDGTRLSIL.

This chain joins TRBV7-9 and TRBJ2-1; 8 bases align to TRBD2. There are 16 residues in the CDR3. V was pared by 2 bases and J by 2 bases, with 5 bases of the junction left unmatched. The V gene's germline CDR1 is SEHNR and CDR2 FQNEAQ (reference sequence). CDR3 region: CASSLSGGAAYNEQFF. The CDR3 nucleotides are TGTGCCAGCAGCTTATCCGGGGGGGCGGCCTACAATGAGCAGTTCTTC.